Described below is a single T cell receptor (beta chain) sequence and its context. This sample was taken from a study of blood T cell repertoires in COVID-19. This CDR3 is 15 amino acids long. With 1 base removed from V and 4 bases from J, the gap between germline ends came to 13 bases. Germline V gives CDR1 LGHDT, CDR2 YNNKEL (reference sequence). The assay was immunoSEQ multiplex PCR, and TCRdb's table has in-frame clones only and misses some. This sample has 360,000 or so clones, with about nine tenths found just once. The sequence derives from a woman aged 55-70 years with COVID-19, enrolled during active disease. The chain carries TRBV3-1 (or the pseudogene TRBV3-2) and TRBJ1-2; a possible D gene is TRBD1 (6 bases). The sequenced material came from peripheral blood. DNA for the CDR3: TGTGCCAGCAGCCAAGTGACAGGCAGCGCCTATGGCTACACCTTC. This encodes CASSQVTGSAYGYTF.